This T cell receptor beta chain was retrieved from a study of blood T cell repertoires in COVID-19. Method: immunoSEQ multiplex PCR; TCRdb's copy keeps in-frame clones and lacks some. The sample carries more than 110,000 clones, roughly four fifths recorded once. The sequence was collected from an elderly woman with acute or convalescent COVID-19. Sequencing was performed on peripheral blood.

For the CDR3, the DNA is TGTGCCAGCTCACCTGGGACAGGGGGAGGTGGCTACACCTTC. Protein product: CASSPGTGGGGYTF. This chain links TRBV18 with TRBJ1-2; TRBD1 matches at 11 bases. This CDR3 comprises 14 residues. V trimming: 3 bases; J trimming: 7 bases; junction bases outside the gene matches: 4. Germline loops: CDR1 KGHSH, CDR2 LQKENI.